A selection of T cell receptor beta chains follows, all from one sample in a study of regulatory and conventional T cells in RAG deficiency. Clones were read by immunoSEQ multiplex PCR, and TCRdb kept only the in-frame ones, dropping some. The table lists approximately 46,000 clones, about 90% of them singletons, with 0.51% in the top ten. The data were also submitted as part of a second study, on regulatory T cells.

Sequences were obtained from CD4+ effector T cells sorted from blood. The receptors were gathered from a human donor in good health. Both conserved end residues are part of each CDR3.

V	CDR3
TRBV28	CASSLWPNRGPPYEQYF
TRBV1	CTSSQLTSGGKKETQYF
TRBV9	CASSAGGQPRRSEQFF
TRBV7-9	CASSRMGGDNSPLHF
TRBV18	CASSPPGQGMVNTEAFF
TRBV6-5	CASSYIDTLGQPQHF
TRBV6-1	CASSGPEGWTDYNEQFF
TRBV11-2	CASSLVVGSYGYTF
TRBV6-1	CASNLQGAWQPQHF
TRBV4-1	CASSPAGQLNQPQHF
TRBV28	CATTIQPQETQYF
TRBV7-9	CASSTSEGNQPQHF
TRBV10-3	CAIKGRETTGTDTQYF
TRBV28	CASSLSLAGIYEQYF
TRBV5-1	CASSLGGVLSYEQYF
TRBV18	CASSPRQGVVEQYF
TRBV7-9	CASILAGKGEQFF
TRBV2	CASSVTGDQPQHF
TRBV12-2	CASRLTRGGQETQYF
TRBV7-9	CASRKGPSGGNTGELFF
TRBV7-9	CASSSRDRGLYEQYF
TRBV7-9	CASSLGIVLHEQYF
TRBV5-8	CASSSKGGEETQYF
TRBV2	CASSLGTAELPQHF
TRBV10-1	CASSEAVNYGYTF
TRBV18	CASSEGVLNQPQHF
TRBV6-5	CASSYSGTQGYGYTF
TRBV19	CASSIRTGAYNSPLHF
TRBV4-2	CASSQTSGGAYNEQFF
TRBV11-3	CASSLGTGRVTQYF
TRBV5-1	CASSYELAGNEQFF
TRBV14	CASRPSGGPWGELFF
TRBV25-1	CASSVTGLTGELFF
TRBV2	CASSVTQGTEQYF
TRBV19	CASSNGWMPQHF
TRBV19	CASSVGGETYNEQFF
TRBV27	CASSPRPVADPFPTYEQYF
TRBV6-5	CASSYYAGELFF
TRBV7-9	CASSQGQDSPLHF
TRBV28	CASSPAGQGLYGYTF
TRBV5-1	CASSLGQGGQKGTQYF
TRBV4-1	CASSPDPIFYNSPLHF
TRBV19	CASSNTRQGLTYEQYF
TRBV18	CASSPQNTEAFF
TRBV20-1	CSALRPYEQYF
TRBV4-1	CASSQVEVLGYGYTF
TRBV28	CASSLRNSRHEQYF
TRBV7-2	CASSPRIASTDTQYF
TRBV28	CASRVEAEAFF